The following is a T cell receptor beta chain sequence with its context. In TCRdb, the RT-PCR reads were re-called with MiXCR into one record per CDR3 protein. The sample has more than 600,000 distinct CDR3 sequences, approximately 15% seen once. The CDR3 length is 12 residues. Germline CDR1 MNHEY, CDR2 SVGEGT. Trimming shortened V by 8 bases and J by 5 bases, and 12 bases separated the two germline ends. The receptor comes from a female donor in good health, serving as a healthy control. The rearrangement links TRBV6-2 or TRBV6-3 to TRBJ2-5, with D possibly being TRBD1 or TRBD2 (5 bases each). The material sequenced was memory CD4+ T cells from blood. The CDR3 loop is CASGVGAETQYF. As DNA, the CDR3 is TGTGCCAGCGGAGTCGGGGCCGAGACCCAGTACTTC.